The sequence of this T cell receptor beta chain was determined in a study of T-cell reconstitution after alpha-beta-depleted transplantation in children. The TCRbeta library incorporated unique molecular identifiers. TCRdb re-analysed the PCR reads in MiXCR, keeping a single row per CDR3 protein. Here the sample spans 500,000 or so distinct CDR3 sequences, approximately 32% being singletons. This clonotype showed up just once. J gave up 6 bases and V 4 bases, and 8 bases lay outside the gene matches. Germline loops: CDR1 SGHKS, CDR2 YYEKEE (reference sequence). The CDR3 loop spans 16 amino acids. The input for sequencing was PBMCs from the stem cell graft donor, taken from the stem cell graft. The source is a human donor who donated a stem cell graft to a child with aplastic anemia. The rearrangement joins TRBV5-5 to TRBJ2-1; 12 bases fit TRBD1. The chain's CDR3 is CASSLGQGAFSNEQFF. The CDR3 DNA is TGTGCCAGCAGCCTGGGACAGGGGGCCTTCTCCAATGAGCAGTTCTTC.